This entry concerns a single T cell receptor (beta chain). In TCRdb, the reads were re-called with MiXCR into one record per CDR3 protein. The sample has approximately 700,000 distinct CDR3 sequences; under 40% are singletons. CDR1 and CDR2 from the germline V gene are SEHNR and FQNEAQ (reference sequence). The length of the CDR3 is 18 residues. Unmatched junction bases numbered 9, after V lost 4 bases and J lost 1 base. The data are from a study of T cell repertoires in cytomegalovirus infection. Study summary: Based on public TCR beta signatures, there were indications of CMV infection and of a matching HLA type.

Sequencing was performed on PBMCs. The clonotype comes from a human donor in good health (CMV status not recorded). Some clones in this sample may be carry-over from other donors' samples. V gene TRBV7-9 combines with J gene TRBJ1-5; 11 nucleotides agree with TRBD1. For the CDR3, the DNA is TGTGCCAGCAGCTCAGTGGGACAGGGGGAGAAGAGCAATCAGCCCCAGCATTTT. Translating gives CASSSVGQGEKSNQPQHF. The entire variable domain, with the rest obtained from reference TRBV7-9 and TRBJ1-5, is as follows: DTGVSQNPRHKITKRGQNVTFRCDPISEHNRLYWYRQTLGQGPEFLTYFQNEAQLEKSRLLSDRFSAERPKGSFSTLEIQRTEQGDSAMYLCASSSVGQGEKSNQPQHFGDGTRLSIL.